The next 25 T cell receptor beta chains were all read from a single sample in a study of T cell responses to AZD1222 COVID-19 vaccine. Only in-frame clones appear in the TCRdb table, and some are missing; sequencing was by immunoSEQ multiplex PCR. The sample has 90,000 to 110,000 clones, 70% to 90% seen once. The source material was peripheral blood, sampled 28 days after the second AZD1222 dose. The receptors were sampled from an adult who received the AZD1222 COVID-19 vaccine.

This chain connects TRBV4-2 to TRBJ2-7; 10 bases map to TRBD2. This CDR3 contains 19 residues. Trimming took 4 bases from V and 2 from J; bases not matched to a gene: 17. Germline CDR1 and CDR2: LGHNA and YNFKEQ. The CDR3: CASSRAGGAPSGGTYEQYF. CDR3 coding DNA: TGTGCCAGCAGCCGGGCCGGTGGGGCTCCTAGCGGGGGAACCTACGAGCAGTACTTC.

The chain joins TRBV29-1 to TRBJ1-4; the match to TRBD1 covers 11 bases. The CDR3 loop spans 12 amino acids. After removal of 7 bases from V and 8 bases from J, the junction contained 3 bases not matched to a gene. Germline V gene data show CDR1 as SQVTM and CDR2 as ANQGSEA. The CDR3 protein is CSARDRGEKLFF. The CDR3, as DNA: TGCAGCGCCCGGGACAGGGGGGAAAAACTGTTTTTT.

The chain uses TRBV15 and TRBJ2-7, with D possibly being TRBD2 (7 bases). Germline CDR1 is LNHNV and CDR2 is YYDKDF (reference sequence). V was cut by 9 bases and J by 0 bases, with 18 bases left in between. CDR3 length: 15 amino acids. The CDR3 sequence is CATREGGTASYEQYF. The DNA for the CDR3 is TGTGCCACACGCGAGGGGGGGACTGCCTCCTACGAGCAGTACTTC.

The chain joins TRBV4-2 to TRBJ2-2, with 10 nucleotides matching TRBD2. This CDR3 has 16 residues. Germline CDR1 reads LGHNA; CDR2 reads YNFKEQ. Trimming removed 4 bases from V and 4 bases from J; junction bases left unmatched: 6. The CDR3 spells CASSRGTSEPTGELFF. The CDR3 region has the DNA TGTGCCAGCAGCCGAGGGACTAGCGAACCCACCGGGGAGCTGTTTTTT.

The chain uses TRBV4-1 and TRBJ1-6; the match to TRBD1 covers 7 bases. Germline assignment: CDR1 MGHRA and CDR2 YSYEKL. The CDR3 sequence is 17 residues long. J gave up 0 bases and V 4 bases, and 6 bases lay outside the gene matches. The CDR3 is CASSPGTARSYNSPLHF. In nucleotides, the CDR3 is TGCGCCAGCAGCCCAGGGACAGCTCGCTCCTATAATTCACCCCTCCACTTT.

The genes are TRBV5-4 and TRBJ1-2; TRBD1 matches 10 bases. Trimming at V came to 4 bases and at J to 6 bases, leaving 9 bases not matched to a gene. The CDR3 is made up of 15 amino acids. Germline values: CDR1 SGHNT, CDR2 YYREEE (reference sequence). CDR3 DNA sequence: TGTGCCAGCAGCCCCCAGACAGGGGGCAAAGATGGCTACACCTTC. This encodes CASSPQTGGKDGYTF. Variable domain in full (rest from reference TRBV5-4 and TRBJ1-2): ETGVTQSPTHLIKTRGQQVTLRCSSQSGHNTVSWYQQALGQGPQFIFQYYREEENGRGNFPPRFSGLQFPNYSSELNVNALELDDSALYLCASSPQTGGKDGYTFGSGTRLTVV.

The gene calls are TRBV19 and TRBJ2-7; tentative D call: TRBD1 (6 bases). CDR1 LNHDA and CDR2 SQIVND come from the germline V gene (reference sequence). The CDR3 totals 15 residues. Trimming left V 6 bases short and J 2 bases short, with 17 bases between. As DNA, the CDR3 is TGTGCCAGTAGCATGCTGGGGGCCGGAGCCTACGAGCAGTACTTC. It specifies CASSMLGAGAYEQYF.

The chain links TRBV28 to TRBJ2-7, with 10 bases identical to TRBD1. The CDR3 length is 15 residues. In germline, CDR1 is MDHEN, CDR2 SYDVKM. Trimming cost V 5 bases and J 3 bases; bases outside gene matches: 7. The CDR3 nucleotides are TGTGCCAGCAGTGCCGGACAGGGGGGCTTCTACGAGCAGTACTTC. Translated, it gives CASSAGQGGFYEQYF.

A single count supports this clone. The rearrangement uses TRBV19 and TRBJ1-2; no clear D gene. Per germline, CDR1 LNHDA and CDR2 SQIVND (reference sequence). With 3 bases removed from V and 2 bases from J, the gap between germline ends came to 13 bases. The CDR3 covers 15 residues. This CDR3 is CASSIRFGANYGYTF. The CDR3 coding sequence is TGTGCCAGTAGTATCCGCTTCGGTGCGAACTATGGCTACACCTTC.

The chain uses TRBV9 and TRBJ2-2; D is undetermined. The CDR3 totals 13 residues. The germline gives CDR1 SGDLS, CDR2 YYNGEE. V lost 4 bases, J lost 7 bases, and 11 bases lay in between. CDR3 amino acids: CASSPEAVGELFF. Written as DNA, the CDR3 is TGTGCCAGCAGCCCCGAAGCCGTCGGGGAGCTGTTTTTT. The whole variable domain, filled in from reference TRBV9 and TRBJ2-2, reads DSGVTQTPKHLITATGQRVTLRCSPRSGDLSVYWYQQSLDQGLQFLIQYYNGEERAKGNILERFSAQQFPDLHSELNLSSLELGDSALYFCASSPEAVGELFFGEGSRLTVL.

The rearrangement uses TRBV5-1 and TRBJ2-3, with D perhaps matching TRBD1 or TRBD2 (5 bases each). V was pared by 4 bases and J by 7 bases, with 16 bases between. The CDR3 covers 14 residues. Germline values: CDR1 SGHRS, CDR2 YFSETQ. The CDR3 sequence is CASSSRDPANTQYF. DNA for the CDR3: TGCGCCAGCAGCAGCCGGGACCCGGCTAATACGCAGTATTTT.

The V gene is TRBV7-2, the J gene TRBJ1-1; a possible D gene is TRBD1 (6 bases). The CDR3 extends over 13 amino acids. Deletions cut 4 bases from V and 6 bases from J, with 12 bases between. CDR1 is SGHTA and CDR2 is FQGNSA in the germline V gene. CDR3 nucleotide sequence: TGTGCCAGCAGCTCTAGGCGGACAGCTGAAGCTTTCTTT. It is translated as CASSSRRTAEAFF.

This sequence joins TRBV10-3 and TRBJ1-3; D is undetermined. Trimming stripped 4 bases from V and 0 bases from J, with 1 base between. Germline loops: CDR1 ENHRY, CDR2 SYGVKD. This CDR3 has 12 residues. The CDR3 spells CAISGSGNTIYF. The DNA of the CDR3 is TGTGCCATCAGTGGCTCTGGAAACACCATATATTTT.

The chain links TRBV10-3 to TRBJ1-4; no definite D call. This CDR3 has 13 amino acids. Per the germline V gene, CDR1 is ENHRY and CDR2 is SYGVKD. Trimming left V 0 bases short and J 10 bases short, with 9 bases between. For the CDR3, the DNA is TGTGCCATCAGTGAGTCTAGCTCGACAAAACTGTTTTTT. Translated: CAISESSSTKLFF.

The rearrangement links TRBV18 to TRBJ2-7; D is uncertain. The CDR3 extends over 16 amino acids. With 1 base removed from V and 0 bases from J, the gap between germline ends came to 13 bases. Germline CDR1 and CDR2: KGHSH and LQKENI. The CDR3 DNA sequence: TGTGCCAGCTCACCACTCTCTATAAGCCTCTCCTACGAGCAGTACTTC. The encoded protein is CASSPLSISLSYEQYF.

This chain links TRBV7-2 with TRBJ1-5; TRBD1 aligns across 8 bases. Germline values: CDR1 SGHTA, CDR2 FQGNSA. There are 16 residues in the CDR3. The junction had 4 bases not matched to a gene; V was cut back by 3 bases and J by 0 bases. CDR3 region: CASSFAGTGSNQPQHF. CDR3 coding DNA: TGTGCCAGCAGCTTTGCTGGGACAGGTAGCAATCAGCCCCAGCATTTT. Based on the CDR3 plus reference TRBV7-2 and TRBJ1-5, the full variable domain is GAGVSQSPSNKVTEKGKDVELRCDPISGHTALYWYRQSLGQGLEFLIYFQGNSAPDKSGLPSDRFSAERTGGSVSTLTIQRTQQEDSAVYLCASSFAGTGSNQPQHFGDGTRLSIL.

The genes are TRBV5-1 and TRBJ2-2; D call uncertain. V was clipped by 4 bases and J by 3 bases, with 16 bases between them. Germline V gives CDR1 SGHRS, CDR2 YFSETQ. This CDR3 spans 16 amino acids. The CDR3 sequence: CASSTSGGSDTGELFF. CDR3 nucleotides: TGCGCCAGCAGCACGTCAGGCGGCTCGGACACCGGGGAGCTGTTTTTT.

The chain recombines TRBV28 with TRBJ2-7; D not resolved. CDR1 is MDHEN and CDR2 is SYDVKM in the germline V gene. V lost 8 bases to trimming and J lost 0 bases, with 8 bases between them. CDR3 length: 12 amino acids. The CDR3 region is CASEGSSYEQYF. CDR3 in DNA: TGTGCCAGCGAAGGATCCTCCTACGAGCAGTACTTC. Complete variable domain (other parts from reference TRBV28 and TRBJ2-7): DVKVTQSSRYLVKRTGEKVFLECVQDMDHENMFWYRQDPGLGLRLIYFSYDVKMKEKGDIPEGYSVSREKKERFSLILESASTNQTSMYLCASEGSSYEQYFGPGTRLTVT.

This chain uses TRBV7-8 with TRBJ2-7, with a possible D match to TRBD2 (5 bases). Trimming stripped 5 bases from V and 5 bases from J, with 10 bases between. CDR1 is SGHVS and CDR2 is FQNEAQ in the germline V gene. The CDR3 consists of 12 residues. Written as DNA, the CDR3 is TGTGCCAGCAGCCTGGACGGGAACGAGCAGTACTTC. It encodes CASSLDGNEQYF.

The chain couples TRBV3-1 (or the pseudogene TRBV3-2) to TRBJ1-1; D ambiguous. Germline lookup yields CDR1 LGHDT and CDR2 YNNKEL (reference sequence). Trimming pared 7 bases from V and 1 base from J, leaving 16 bases between. CDR3 length: 15 residues. The DNA for the CDR3 is TGTGCCAGCAAGGGCGCGGGTTATCCGAACACTGAAGCTTTCTTT. Protein product: CASKGAGYPNTEAFF.

This chain uses TRBV3-1 (or the pseudogene TRBV3-2) with TRBJ1-3; D unresolved. This CDR3 contains 14 residues. The ends were cut back, 1 base at V and 6 bases at J, with 10 bases in the middle. Germline CDR1 reads LGHDT; CDR2 reads YNNKEL (reference sequence). This chain's CDR3 is CASSQGWRENTIYF. CDR3 DNA sequence: TGTGCCAGCAGCCAAGGGTGGCGAGAAAACACCATATATTTT.

The CDR3 sequence is CSVSRDEQFF. The DNA for the CDR3 is TGCAGCGTCTCCAGGGATGAGCAGTTCTTC. The gene calls are TRBV29-1 and TRBJ2-1, with D possibly TRBD1 on 5 matching bases. This CDR3 has 10 amino acids. V lost 6 bases to trimming and J lost 8 bases, with 8 bases between them. Germline assignment: CDR1 SQVTM and CDR2 ANQGSEA.

This chain links TRBV3-1 (or the pseudogene TRBV3-2) with TRBJ2-1, with 7 bases identical to TRBD2. V lost 3 bases to trimming and J lost 4 bases; unmatched junction nucleotides: 6. CDR3 size: 15 residues. Germline CDR1 and CDR2: LGHDT and YNNKEL (reference sequence). CDR3 protein: CASSQVASGYNEQFF. For the CDR3, the DNA is TGTGCCAGCAGCCAGGTCGCTAGCGGTTACAATGAGCAGTTCTTC.

This clone has only a few counts. The chain joins TRBV15 to TRBJ2-7; TRBD1 or TRBD2 may be the D gene (5 bases each). Germline CDR1 reads LNHNV; CDR2 reads YYDKDF (reference sequence). The germline V and J ends were trimmed by 3 bases and 5 bases, with 17 bases remaining between them. The CDR3 is 15 amino acids. In DNA form, the CDR3 reads TGTGCCACCAGCAGGGGTTTGGGGGTTGATAACGAGCAGTACTTC. This sequence encodes CATSRGLGVDNEQYF.

The V call is TRBV6-5, the J call TRBJ1-4; 8 bases are a match to TRBD1. V lost 6 bases, J lost 4 bases, and 7 bases stayed unmatched. The CDR3 has 15 residues. Germline lookup yields CDR1 MNHEY and CDR2 SVGAGI. The CDR3 DNA reads as TGTGCCAGCAGACTAACAGGGGGGAATAATGAAAAACTGTTTTTT. It specifies CASRLTGGNNEKLFF.